These T cell receptor beta chains were read from a single sample in a study of beta chain features in type 1 diabetes. Produced via immunoSEQ multiplex PCR; TCRdb's table is partial and in-frame only. The sample holds about 15,000 clones, approximately 55% seen once. Material: stem cell memory CD4+ T cells from blood. Receptors originate from a woman in her late teens or twenties in good health. CDR3s include the opening cysteine and the closing phenylalanine or tryptophan. D genes are given only for firm matches. Size values are once, few and many counts, or a class for expanded clones, and some rows have none.

size	V	D	J	length	DNA	CDR3
-	TRBV4-1	TRBD2	TRBJ2-2	17	TGCGCCAGCAGCCAGGCCATAGCGGGAGCTAACACCGGGGAGCTGTTTTTT	CASSQAIAGANTGELFF
-	TRBV5-6	TRBD1	TRBJ1-2	13	TGTGCCAGCTGGGGACAGTCTAACTATGGCTACACCTTC	CASWGQSNYGYTF
few	TRBV6-1	-	TRBJ2-7	12	TGTGCCAGCTTGAGGCGGAGCCACGAGCAGTACTTC	CASLRRSHEQYF
few	TRBV4-1	TRBD1	TRBJ1-2	16	TGCGCCAGCAGCGAAGTTACCAGGGGGAACGACTATGGCTACACCTTC	CASSEVTRGNDYGYTF
-	TRBV5-1	TRBD1	TRBJ2-7	14	TGCGCCAGCAGCTTTGGGGACAGGGTCCACGAGCAGTACTTC	CASSFGDRVHEQYF
medium-sized	TRBV4-2	-	TRBJ2-1	16	TGTGCCAGCAGCCAAGCGGCGGGCGGAGCCTACAATGAGCAGTTCTTC	CASSQAAGGAYNEQFF
few	TRBV25-1	-	TRBJ1-2	16	TGTGCCAGCAGTGAATCCCGTGACAGGACCTTCTATGGCTACACCTTC	CASSESRDRTFYGYTF
-	TRBV10-1	TRBD1	TRBJ1-4	15	TGCGCCAGCAGTGGTCGGGACAGGCTGAATGAAAAACTGTTTTTT	CASSGRDRLNEKLFF
-	TRBV19	TRBD1	TRBJ1-3	17	TGTGCCAGTAGTGTGCGAAGAGCGGACAGGGAAGGAAACACCATATATTTT	CASSVRRADREGNTIYF
-	TRBV10-3	TRBD1	TRBJ2-1	15	TGTGCCATCAGTGAGCTGGGACAGGGGTACAATGAGCAGTTCTTC	CAISELGQGYNEQFF
-	TRBV30	-	TRBJ2-2	14	TGTGCCTGGAGGGGAGGAAGCAACACCGGGGAGCTGTTTTTT	CAWRGGSNTGELFF
-	TRBV11-2	TRBD1	TRBJ1-2	13	TGTGCCAGCAGCGGCGGACAGGGCTATGGCTACACCTTC	CASSGGQGYGYTF
-	TRBV7-3	-	TRBJ1-1	14	TGTGCCAGCAGCCTTGGAGGGGAGAACACTGAAGCTTTCTTT	CASSLGGENTEAFF
few	TRBV5-1	TRBD2	TRBJ2-1	16	TGCGCCAGCAGCTTAATGGAGACTAGCGGCTACAATGAGCAGTTCTTC	CASSLMETSGYNEQFF
few	TRBV18	TRBD1	TRBJ1-5	16	TGTGCCAGCTCACCACGCGACAGGGGCTGGAGTCAGCCCCAGCATTTT	CASSPRDRGWSQPQHF
-	TRBV5-1	-	TRBJ2-3	13	TGCGCCGGGGGGACCGGGAGCTCAGATACGCAGTATTTT	CAGGTGSSDTQYF
once	TRBV2	TRBD2	TRBJ2-1	15	TGTGCCAGCAGTTTAGGACTAGCGGGAGGCTTCCGCCAGTTCTTC	CASSLGLAGGFRQFF
-	TRBV9	TRBD2	TRBJ2-1	20	TGTGCCAGCAGCCCCCACGGGACTAGCGGGCAATCCCTCTGGGACAATGAGCAGTTCTTC	CASSPHGTSGQSLWDNEQFF
-	TRBV15	TRBD2	TRBJ2-3	16	TGTGCCACCAGCTCCCGACTAGCGGGAGGCACAGATACGCAGTATTTT	CATSSRLAGGTDTQYF
-	TRBV5-6	TRBD1	TRBJ1-6	15	TGTGCCAGCAGCTTCCGACAGGGGGTTAATTCACCCCTCCACTTT	CASSFRQGVNSPLHF
-	TRBV10-1	TRBD2	TRBJ2-1	15	TGCGCCAGCAGTGAGTCGGGCGGGGGGGGGAATGAGCAGTTCTTC	CASSESGGGGNEQFF
few	TRBV19	TRBD2	TRBJ2-2	17	TGTGCCAGTAGTAAATTGAGGGAGGGCCTTAGCACCGGGGAGCTGTTTTTT	CASSKLREGLSTGELFF
-	TRBV5-1	TRBD2	TRBJ2-1	15	TGCGCCAGCACCGAGGGACTAGCGGGATTCACTGAGCAGTTCTTC	CASTEGLAGFTEQFF
-	TRBV29-1	TRBD1	TRBJ1-2	13	TGCAGCGTTGCACATCAGGGGGCGGGTGGCTACACCTTC	CSVAHQGAGGYTF
-	TRBV5-1	TRBD1	TRBJ1-4	13	TGCGCCAGCAGCTTAGGGACAGGTGAAAAACTGTTTTTT	CASSLGTGEKLFF
-	TRBV6-1	-	TRBJ1-3	13	TGTGCCAGCGAGGAGGGAAATGGAAACACCATATATTTT	CASEEGNGNTIYF
-	TRBV7-6	-	TRBJ1-1	15	TGTGCCAGCAGCTCGAGACAGGATTTGGGACCTGAAGCTTTCTTT	CASSSRQDLGPEAFF
-	TRBV5-5	-	TRBJ1-1	13	TGTGCCAGCAGCTTTGGGGCCGGGACTGAAGCTTTCTTT	CASSFGAGTEAFF
-	TRBV5-1	TRBD2	TRBJ2-5	16	TGCGCCAGCAGCTATCTTACTAGCGGGAGCGGAAAGACCCAGTACTTC	CASSYLTSGSGKTQYF
-	TRBV30	TRBD1	TRBJ2-7	12	TGTGCGTCGGACAGGGGTTCCTACGAGCAGTACTTC	CASDRGSYEQYF
-	TRBV13	-	TRBJ2-3	14	TGTGCCAGCAGCTTATCATCGGGATCAGATACGCAGTATTTT	CASSLSSGSDTQYF
few	TRBV11-3	-	TRBJ2-7	14	TGTGCCAGCAGCCTGCGGGGACGACCTTACGAGCAGTACTTC	CASSLRGRPYEQYF
few	TRBV5-1	-	TRBJ2-1	16	TGCGCCAGCAGCCGACGACTCGTAGATCGGTACAATGAGCAGTTCTTC	CASSRRLVDRYNEQFF
-	TRBV5-8	TRBD1	TRBJ2-3	17	TGTGCCAGCAGCTTGAGCGCAGGGGGCGCTGGAACAGATACGCAGTATTTT	CASSLSAGGAGTDTQYF
few	TRBV18	-	TRBJ2-7	15	TGTGCCAGCTCACCCCCCGCTAGGAGTTCCTACGAGCAGTACTTC	CASSPPARSSYEQYF
-	TRBV5-1	TRBD1	TRBJ2-3	15	TGCGCCAGCAGCTTGGACAGGGGAAGCACAGATACGCAGTATTTT	CASSLDRGSTDTQYF
-	TRBV25-1	-	TRBJ2-2	14	TGTGCCAGTGGTGGCGGGGCGAACACCGGGGAGCTGTTTTTT	CASGGGANTGELFF
-	TRBV19	-	TRBJ2-2	17	TGTGCCAGTAGTATCCCAATTGGGCAGGGCAACACCGGGGAGCTGTTTTTT	CASSIPIGQGNTGELFF
-	TRBV29-1	-	TRBJ2-3	12	TGCAGCGTTGACACTAGCACAGATACGCAGTATTTT	CSVDTSTDTQYF
-	TRBV6-5	-	TRBJ2-7	12	TGTGCCAGCACCCTCCCGACCGGGGAGCAGTACTTC	CASTLPTGEQYF
once	TRBV18	-	TRBJ1-2	14	TGTGCCAGCTCACGGGACAAGACTAACTATGGCTACACCTTC	CASSRDKTNYGYTF
once	TRBV11-2	-	TRBJ1-1	14	TGTGCCAGCCCTGACAGAGCGCCGAACACTGAAGCTTTCTTT	CASPDRAPNTEAFF
-	TRBV29-1	-	TRBJ2-5	12	TGCAGCGTCCAAGCTAGTGGGGAGACCCAGTACTTC	CSVQASGETQYF
-	TRBV2	-	TRBJ2-5	13	TGTGCCAGCAGTGTGGAGGGGAGAGAGACCCAGTACTTC	CASSVEGRETQYF
-	TRBV19	TRBD2	TRBJ2-1	16	TGTGCCAGTAGTATTCCTAGCGGGAGACAGATCAATGAGCAGTTCTTC	CASSIPSGRQINEQFF
-	TRBV5-1	TRBD1	TRBJ1-5	15	TGCGCCAGCAGCTTGGATAGGGACAGGGGTCAGCCCCAGCATTTT	CASSLDRDRGQPQHF
-	TRBV5-4	TRBD1	TRBJ2-1	17	TGTGCCAGCAGCTCTTCAAACAGGGGACGCTACTACAATGAGCAGTTCTTC	CASSSSNRGRYYNEQFF
few	TRBV7-3	-	TRBJ2-2	12	TGTGCCAGCAGCCCAATCACCGGGGAGCTGTTTTTT	CASSPITGELFF
few	TRBV27	-	TRBJ2-1	14	TGTGCCAGCAGTTTATCGAGGAGGGACAATGAGCAGTTCTTC	CASSLSRRDNEQFF
-	TRBV28	-	TRBJ2-6	15	TGTGCCACCACTCCGTCGTCTCCTGGGGCCAACGTCCTGACTTTC	CATTPSSPGANVLTF
once	TRBV5-5	TRBD2	TRBJ2-2	16	TGTGCCAGCAGCTTGGCCCCTAGCGGGCTAGCCGGGGAGCTGTTTTTT	CASSLAPSGLAGELFF
-	TRBV5-1	TRBD1	TRBJ1-1	15	TGCGCCAGCAGCTCCACAGGGGGCGGGAACACTGAAGCTTTCTTT	CASSSTGGGNTEAFF